Given below is one TCR beta chain in context. Antigen specificity is unknown. The data belong to a study of glioma-infiltrating T cells after dendritic cell vaccination. For the study at large: The vaccine used monocyte-derived dendritic cells pulsed overnight with autologous tumor lysate.

The immunoSEQ assay amplified TCRB CDR3 from up to roughly 2 ug DNA. Sequenced by immunoSEQ multiplex PCR; TCRdb stores in-frame clones only, minus some. Of approximately 67,000 clones listed, around 86% are singletons. CDR3 length: 13 residues. The ends were cut back, 5 bases at V and 0 bases at J, with 8 bases in the middle. Germline CDR1 reads SGHRS; CDR2 reads YFSETQ. General study findings and limits: The cohort had few patients with full blood and tumor sets.

Isocitrate dehydrogenase mutation was absent in all glioblastoma patients. The material sequenced was blood, taken before dendritic cell vaccination. This chain connects TRBV5-1 to TRBJ1-1; D is unclear. The source is a human donor with glioblastoma. For the CDR3, the DNA is TGCGCCAGCAGACCGAACATGAACACTGAAGCTTTCTTT. Protein: CASRPNMNTEAFF.